The rows below give T cell receptor beta chains drawn from one sample of a study of OX40 agonist ivuxolimab in advanced cancers. The table came from immunoSEQ multiplex PCR; TCRdb's copy has only in-frame clones and leaves some out. The table has 45,000 to 60,000 clones, 80% to 90% seen once. The sample was CD4+ or CD8+ T cells sorted from blood, taken in a trial of the OX40 agonist ivuxolimab. The receptors come from an adult with an advanced solid tumor such as melanoma, head and neck, liver or kidney cancer. Each CDR3 is given with its conserved first and last residue. A D gene is named only where the DNA matches it firmly. Size is stated for part of the rows, as once, few or many counts, or as a class when the clone is expanded.

J gene | V gene | clone size | CDR3 length | D gene | CDR3 protein | CDR3 DNA
TRBJ2-3 | TRBV6-1 | NA | 14 | NA | CASCPQLGTDTQYF | TGTGCCAGTTGTCCACAATTGGGAACAGATACGCAGTATTTT
TRBJ2-5 | TRBV6-5 | NA | 14 | NA | CASSYSPGAETQYF | TGTGCCAGCAGTTACTCGCCAGGGGCGGAGACCCAGTACTTC
TRBJ2-4 | TRBV4-2 | NA | 18 | NA | CASSQNPTAGRAKNIQYF | TGTGCCAGCAGCCAAAACCCGACGGCAGGGAGGGCCAAAAACATTCAGTACTTC
TRBJ2-2 | TRBV5-4 | NA | 16 | TRBD2 | CASSLGAGGITGELFF | TGTGCCAGCAGCTTGGGTGCGGGGGGGATCACCGGGGAGCTGTTTTTT
TRBJ1-2 | TRBV5-1 | once | 18 | TRBD1 | CASSPGQGTLLFTWGYTF | TGCGCCAGCAGCCCGGGACAGGGGACTCTACTATTTACGTGGGGCTACACCTTC
TRBJ1-3 | TRBV27 | NA | 12 | NA | CASGSVGNTIYF | TGTGCCAGCGGCTCAGTCGGAAACACCATATATTTT
TRBJ2-5 | TRBV6-5 | few | 14 | NA | CATQPGDRSQTQYF | TGTGCCACCCAACCAGGGGATCGGAGTCAGACCCAGTACTTC
TRBJ2-5 | TRBV10-3 | NA | 16 | TRBD2 | CAISRRPTSDQETQYF | TGTGCCATCAGTCGCCGACCAACTAGCGATCAAGAGACCCAGTACTTC
TRBJ1-5 | TRBV7-8 | NA | 14 | TRBD1 | CASSQDRADQPQHF | TGTGCCAGCAGCCAAGACAGGGCTGATCAGCCCCAGCATTTT
TRBJ2-1 | TRBV9 | once | 15 | NA | CASTLEWGVNNEQFF | TGTGCCAGCACCCTAGAATGGGGGGTGAACAATGAGCAGTTCTTC
TRBJ2-7 | TRBV11-3 | NA | 15 | TRBD1 | CASSYAPRRGHEQYF | TGTGCCAGCAGCTACGCCCCCCGCAGGGGGCACGAGCAGTACTTC
TRBJ1-6 | TRBV19 | NA | 15 | TRBD1 | CASSMTGDYNSPLHF | TGTGCCAGTAGTATGACAGGGGATTATAATTCACCCCTCCACTTT
TRBJ1-1 | TRBV9 | once | 16 | NA | CASSVEPRQGNTEAFF | TGTGCCAGCAGCGTAGAGCCCCGACAAGGGAACACTGAAGCTTTCTTT
TRBJ1-1 | TRBV5-1 | NA | 19 | TRBD1 | CASSLYLPGQGLLNTEAFF | TGCGCCAGCAGCTTGTATCTCCCGGGACAGGGGCTACTCAACACTGAAGCTTTCTTT
TRBJ1-1 | TRBV6-5 | few | 13 | NA | CASSYETTTEAFF | TGTGCCAGCAGTTACGAGACGACCACTGAAGCTTTCTTT
TRBJ2-7 | TRBV29-1 | NA | 15 | NA | CSVDVSFTRPGEQYF | TGCAGCGTTGACGTTTCGTTCACCCGGCCGGGAGAGCAGTACTTC
TRBJ2-5 | TRBV4-1 | few | 15 | TRBD1 | CASSQADRGKETQYF | TGCGCCAGCAGCCAAGCGGACAGGGGAAAAGAGACCCAGTACTTC
TRBJ1-1 | TRBV29-1 | NA | 11 | NA | CSVEDPGEAFF | TGCAGCGTTGAAGACCCAGGTGAAGCTTTCTTT
TRBJ1-6 | TRBV5-1 | NA | 16 | NA | CASSLDSPGDNSPLHF | TGCGCCAGCAGCTTGGACTCCCCAGGGGATAATTCACCCCTCCACTTT
TRBJ2-5 | TRBV29-1 | few | 13 | NA | CSVHRDGKETQYF | TGCAGCGTCCACCGGGACGGAAAAGAGACCCAGTACTTC
TRBJ2-3 | TRBV19 | NA | 15 | TRBD2 | CASSDGRGAGDTQYF | TGTGCCAGTAGTGATGGGCGGGGGGCCGGAGATACGCAGTATTTT
TRBJ2-1 | TRBV2 | NA | 14 | NA | CASRRVAGNDEQFF | TGTGCCAGCAGGCGGGTGGCAGGGAACGATGAGCAGTTCTTC